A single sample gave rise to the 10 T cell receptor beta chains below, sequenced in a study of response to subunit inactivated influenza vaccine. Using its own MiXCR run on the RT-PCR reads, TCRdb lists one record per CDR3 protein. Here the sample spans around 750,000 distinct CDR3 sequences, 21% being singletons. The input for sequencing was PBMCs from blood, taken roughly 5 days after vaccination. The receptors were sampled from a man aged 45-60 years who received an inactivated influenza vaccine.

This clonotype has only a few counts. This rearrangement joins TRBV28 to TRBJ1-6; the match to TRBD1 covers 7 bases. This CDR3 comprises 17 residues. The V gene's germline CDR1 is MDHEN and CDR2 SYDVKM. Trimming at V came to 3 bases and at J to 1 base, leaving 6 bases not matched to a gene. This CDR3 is CASSLTGRGSYNSPLHF. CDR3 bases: TGTGCCAGCAGTTTGACAGGGCGTGGATCCTATAATTCACCCCTCCACTTT.

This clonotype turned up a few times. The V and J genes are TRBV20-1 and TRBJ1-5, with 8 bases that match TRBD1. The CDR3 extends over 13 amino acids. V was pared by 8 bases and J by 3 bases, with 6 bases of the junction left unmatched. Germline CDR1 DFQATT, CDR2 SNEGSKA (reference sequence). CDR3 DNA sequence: TGCAGTACCATGCAGGGGGCCAATCAGCCCCAGCATTTT. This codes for CSTMQGANQPQHF.

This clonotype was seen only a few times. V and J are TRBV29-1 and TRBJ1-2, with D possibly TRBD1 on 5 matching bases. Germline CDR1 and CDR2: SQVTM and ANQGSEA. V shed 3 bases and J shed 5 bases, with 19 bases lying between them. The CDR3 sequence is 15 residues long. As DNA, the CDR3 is TGCAGCGTTGACGTGGCAGGGCGGGATGGGTATGGCTACACCTTC. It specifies CSVDVAGRDGYGYTF.

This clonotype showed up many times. In DNA, the CDR3 is TGTGCCAGCAGCCCGGGACAGCCAGGGCAGCCCCAGCATTTT. Translation gives CASSPGQPGQPQHF. The chain couples TRBV7-2 to TRBJ1-5, with 7 positions matching TRBD1. This CDR3 region has 14 residues. Germline assignment: CDR1 SGHTA and CDR2 FQGNSA. Trimming at V came to 5 bases and at J to 7 bases, leaving 8 bases not matched to a gene.

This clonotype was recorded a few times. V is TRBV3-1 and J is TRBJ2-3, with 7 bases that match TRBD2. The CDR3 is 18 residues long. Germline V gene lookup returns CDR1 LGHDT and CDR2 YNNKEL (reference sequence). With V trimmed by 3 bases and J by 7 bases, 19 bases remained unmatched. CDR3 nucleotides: TGTGCCAGCAGCCATTACTCCTCGGGCCTAGCGGACAAGAATACGCAGTATTTT. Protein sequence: CASSHYSSGLADKNTQYF.

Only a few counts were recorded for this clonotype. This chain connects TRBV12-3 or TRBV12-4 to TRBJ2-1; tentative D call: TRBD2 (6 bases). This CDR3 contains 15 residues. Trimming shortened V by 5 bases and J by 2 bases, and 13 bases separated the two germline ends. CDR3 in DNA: TGTGCCAGCAGTCCTCGGGCGGGGCCCTACAATGAGCAGTTCTTC. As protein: CASSPRAGPYNEQFF.

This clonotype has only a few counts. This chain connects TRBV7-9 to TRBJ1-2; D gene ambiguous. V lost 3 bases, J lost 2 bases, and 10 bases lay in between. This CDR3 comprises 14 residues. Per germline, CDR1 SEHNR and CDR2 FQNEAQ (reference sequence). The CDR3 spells CASSLVMENYGYTF. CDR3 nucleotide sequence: TGTGCCAGCAGCTTGGTAATGGAGAACTATGGCTACACCTTC. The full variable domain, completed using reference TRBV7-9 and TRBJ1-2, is DTGVSQNPRHKITKRGQNVTFRCDPISEHNRLYWYRQTLGQGPEFLTYFQNEAQLEKSRLLSDRFSAERPKGSFSTLEIQRTEQGDSAMYLCASSLVMENYGYTFGSGTRLTVV.

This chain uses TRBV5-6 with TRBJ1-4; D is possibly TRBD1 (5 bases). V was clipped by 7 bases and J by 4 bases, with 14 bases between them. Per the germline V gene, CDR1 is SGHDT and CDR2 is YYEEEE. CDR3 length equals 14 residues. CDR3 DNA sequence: TGTGCCAGCGGCACGGGACTACATAATGAAAAACTGTTTTTT. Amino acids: CASGTGLHNEKLFF.

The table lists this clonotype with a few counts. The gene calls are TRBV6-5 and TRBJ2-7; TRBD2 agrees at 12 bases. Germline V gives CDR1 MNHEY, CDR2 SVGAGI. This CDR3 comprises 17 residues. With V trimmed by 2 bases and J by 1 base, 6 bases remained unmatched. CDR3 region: CASSYTSGGPPSYEQYF. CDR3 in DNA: TGTGCCAGCAGTTACACTAGCGGGGGGCCTCCATCCTACGAGCAGTACTTC.

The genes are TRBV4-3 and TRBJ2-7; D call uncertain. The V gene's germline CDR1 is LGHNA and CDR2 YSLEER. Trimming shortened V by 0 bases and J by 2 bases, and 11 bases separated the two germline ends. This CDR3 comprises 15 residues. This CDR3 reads CASSQDHGRTYEQYF. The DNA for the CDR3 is TGCGCCAGCAGCCAAGATCACGGCAGAACCTACGAGCAGTACTTC.